This note documents a single T cell receptor (beta chain) sequence. Its antigen is currently unknown. The CDR3 covers 14 residues. Germline V CDR1 and CDR2: LNHDA, SQIVND (reference sequence). Unmatched junction bases numbered 9, after V lost 7 bases and J lost 4 bases. The repertoire was sequenced with immunoSEQ multiplex PCR; TCRdb's copy has only in-frame clones and lacks some. The sample consists of 68,000 or so clones, roughly 84% of them appearing once. The data derive from a study of OX40 agonist ivuxolimab in advanced cancers. Across the study: Three patients showed partial responses: one hepatocellular carcinoma and two cutaneous melanoma cases.

General study findings and limits: Antigen specificity was not determined for the expanded peripheral T cells.

The chain recombines TRBV19 with TRBJ1-1; 7 nucleotides agree with TRBD1. The starting material was CD4+ or CD8+ T cells sorted from blood, obtained in a trial of the OX40 agonist ivuxolimab. The origin of this receptor is an adult with an advanced solid tumor such as melanoma, head and neck, liver or kidney cancer. CDR3 loop: CASILDRSGTEAFF. CDR3 bases: TGTGCCAGTATCCTGGACAGGAGCGGCACTGAAGCTTTCTTT.